The next 13 T cell receptor beta chains were all read from a single sample in a study of blood T cell repertoires in COVID-19. Method: immunoSEQ multiplex PCR; TCRdb's copy keeps in-frame clones and lacks some. The sample carries fewer than 450,000 clones, 88% recorded once. Sample: PBMCs or T cells enriched from blood (not recorded which). The receptors derive from a young woman who had recovered from COVID-19.

The chain uses TRBV5-1 and TRBJ2-7; 7 bases fit TRBD2. V trimming: 0 bases; J trimming: 3 bases; junction bases outside the gene matches: 0. This CDR3 region has 13 residues. Germline values: CDR1 SGHRS, CDR2 YFSETQ. CDR3 in DNA: TGCGCCAGCAGCTTGGGGGACTACTACGAGCAGTACTTC. Its translation: CASSLGDYYEQYF.

The V and J genes are TRBV11-3 and TRBJ2-6; a possible D gene is TRBD1 (6 bases). This CDR3 spans 15 amino acids. Trimming shortened V by 5 bases and J by 6 bases, and 14 bases separated the two germline ends. The germline CDR1 and CDR2 sequences are SGHNT and YENEEA. Here the CDR3 DNA reads TGTGCCAGCAGCGCAGGGGACGGCTCGGCCAACGTCCTGACTTTC. Translation: CASSAGDGSANVLTF.

The rearrangement links TRBV29-1 to TRBJ2-3; 10 bases are shared with TRBD2. The CDR3 contains 15 residues. Losses at the gene ends were 5 bases for V and 5 bases for J; bases not matched to a gene: 10. Germline V gene lookup returns CDR1 SQVTM and CDR2 ANQGSEA. The CDR3 spells CSVYFRGLAKDTQYF. The CDR3 bases are TGCAGCGTTTATTTCCGGGGACTAGCGAAAGATACGCAGTATTTT.

The chain links TRBV7-2 to TRBJ1-2; 11 nucleotides line up with TRBD1. V was clipped by 5 bases and J by 7 bases; unmatched bases: 6. The germline V gene encodes CDR1 SGHTA and CDR2 FQGNSA. The CDR3 runs 14 residues. The CDR3 DNA reads as TGTGCCAGCAGCCCACGGACAGGGGGCGGTGGCTACACCTTC. Protein product: CASSPRTGGGGYTF.

The chain is built from TRBV28 and TRBJ2-7; 7 bases agree with TRBD1. The V and J ends lost 6 bases and 0 bases, in that order; junction bases with no gene match: 5. The germline gives CDR1 MDHEN, CDR2 SYDVKM. CDR3 length: 14 amino acids. Here the CDR3 DNA reads TGTGCCAGCAGGGGAACAGGGGTCTCCTACGAGCAGTACTTC. This gives the protein CASRGTGVSYEQYF.

This chain uses TRBV6-2 or TRBV6-3 with TRBJ1-3, with D hard to call. CDR1 and CDR2 (germline): MNHEY, SVGEGT. V lost 7 bases, J lost 0 bases, and 13 bases lay in between. The CDR3 is made up of 15 amino acids. The DNA of the CDR3 is TGTGCCAGCAACCCCGGGTGGGTCTCTGGAAACACCATATATTTT. Amino acids: CASNPGWVSGNTIYF.

As to this clone: The DNA is left out, because the CDR3 cannot be placed on it with certainty; the CDR3 is given as TCRdb lists it. The gene calls are TRBV12-3 or TRBV12-4 and TRBJ1-2; the table gives TRBD1 as D, unverified against the DNA. The CDR3 is 13 amino acids in total, end residues counted. CDR3 sequence reads: CASSPNWAKGNTF.

The rearrangement joins TRBV6-4 to TRBJ1-1; 7 bases line up with TRBD1. The V segment lost 4 bases and the J segment 7 bases; nucleotides outside the gene matches: 6. The CDR3 is 13 amino acids. Germline V gene lookup returns CDR1 MRHNA and CDR2 SNTAGT. CDR3 residues: CASSATGEGEAFF. The CDR3 bases are TGTGCCAGCAGTGCCACAGGGGAAGGTGAAGCTTTCTTT.

The rearrangement links TRBV3-1 (or the pseudogene TRBV3-2) to TRBJ2-2, with 14 positions matching TRBD2. Germline V gene sequence: CDR1 LGHDT, CDR2 YNNKEL (reference sequence). The CDR3 covers 17 residues. The ends lost 1 base at V and 6 bases at J; junction bases unmatched: 4. CDR3 in amino acids: CASSQATSGGAAGELFF. The CDR3 DNA is TGTGCCAGCAGCCAAGCGACTAGCGGGGGGGCGGCCGGGGAGCTGTTTTTT.

V and J are TRBV7-2 and TRBJ1-2, with 10 bases fitting TRBD1. In germline, CDR1 is SGHTA, CDR2 FQGNSA. The J segment lost 3 bases and the V segment lost 5 bases, leaving 6 bases of the junction unmatched. The CDR3 has 15 residues. CDR3 loop: CASSPGQGLDYGYTF. DNA for the CDR3: TGTGCCAGCAGCCCGGGACAGGGGCTGGACTATGGCTACACCTTC.

The chain uses TRBV19 and TRBJ1-5; D not certain. Germline CDR1 and CDR2: LNHDA and SQIVND (reference sequence). V was cut by 3 bases and J by 4 bases, with 10 bases left in between. This CDR3 is 14 amino acids long. DNA for the CDR3: TGTGCCAGTAGTATCGGGGAGTCTAATCAGCCCCAGCATTTT. It is translated as CASSIGESNQPQHF.

This sequence joins TRBV6-5 and TRBJ1-2; D remains unclear. V shed 6 bases and J shed 0 bases, with 14 bases lying between them. CDR3 length: 15 amino acids. CDR1 is MNHEY and CDR2 is SVGAGI in the germline V gene. The CDR3 is CASSPSVYANYGYTF. Written as DNA, the CDR3 is TGTGCCAGCAGCCCCTCCGTGTATGCTAACTATGGCTACACCTTC.

The rearrangement joins TRBV14 to TRBJ2-7; 11 bases are shared with TRBD1. J was trimmed by 5 bases and V by 3 bases; bases with no gene match: 9. CDR1 is SGHDN and CDR2 is FVKESK in the germline V gene. The CDR3 spans 16 residues. The chain's CDR3 is CASSQVPGQGVDEQYF. As DNA, the CDR3 is TGTGCCAGCAGCCAGGTTCCGGGACAGGGGGTCGACGAGCAGTACTTC. The whole variable domain, remainder taken from reference TRBV14 and TRBJ2-7, is EAGVTQFPSHSVIEKGQTVTLRCDPISGHDNLYWYRRVMGKEIKFLLHFVKESKQDESGMPNNRFLAERTGGTYSTLKVQPAELEDSGVYFCASSQVPGQGVDEQYFGPGTRLTVT.